This T cell receptor beta chain was recovered during a study of cytomegalovirus exposure and HLA in healthy donors (dated by TCRdb to the late 2010s). Background for the entire study: An earlier analysis of some 600 of the donors reported about 280 Gb of sequence data and around 120 million unique TCR beta sequences obtained from about 179 million T cells. HLA typing included class I and class II loci at four-digit resolution. Among over 350 genotyped donors of the cohort, an average of about 240,000 unique TCR beta nucleotide sequences were sequenced per donor, 15% to 20% of them non-productive. The study aimed to test whether cataloging public T cell receptors could reveal signatures of past pathogen exposure. A later analysis re-examined previously published TCR beta repertoires from more than 650 donors and added high-resolution HLA genotyping to investigate patterns of TCR occurrence. A later genetic analysis took genome-wide SNP genotypes for about three fifths of the roughly 670 donors and used that subset as a discovery cohort. Using immunosequencing, the study profiled T cell repertoires from about 620 subjects and related those repertoires to cytomegalovirus serostatus. The number of donors typed differed by locus, with about 629-640 for A, B, C, DRB1 and DQB1, around 500 for DQA1, 606 for DPA1, and over 400 for DPB1. Every repertoire in the discovery cohort had been generated on one and the same sequencing platform. To decide whether each TCR beta V gene segment behaved as functional or pseudogenic, an earlier analysis of fewer than 750 of the donors relied on high-throughput TCR beta sequencing. Donor age, sex, ethnicity and CMV serostatus were compiled alongside the repertoire data. Along with the approximately 620-subject first cohort, a separate validation cohort of over a hundred different subjects was used. Roughly five DR-DQ haplotypes were treated as single units for association and clustering because of strong linkage in the cohort. Rather than using new phenotypic data, the later analysis identified candidate immune exposures from TCR beta sequences and from how often those sequences occurred across donors. Of the roughly 420 genotyped donors, 70% to 90% were placed in the genetic ancestry cluster associated with self-reported Caucasian donors. To predict cytomegalovirus infection status, the study combined high-throughput TCR immunosequencing, statistical association of individual TCRs with disease status, and machine learning. An early release that covered about 600 HLA-typed donors contained approximately 300 gigabases of sequencing data and 75 million to 100 million unique TCR sequences. General findings and caveats noted by the study authors: Immune exposure information for the cohort was limited to CMV serostatus. According to a later analysis, most CMV-associated TCR beta chains appeared to be HLA-restricted, and the HLA associations seemed to be driven largely by CMV exposure. According to the authors, the approach could potentially be generalized to other disease states and immunological phenotypes. V-gene and J-gene trimming of TCR beta chains was associated with a missense DCLRE1C variant in a later genetic analysis, and the association was replicated in an independent cohort. Because HLA typing was unavailable for some donors at each locus, only the typed subset was used in association tests. Linkage disequilibrium might explain the correlated functional status among segregating V segments, but an unknown experimental factor could not be excluded. The study gave a list of some 150 TCR beta chains associated with cytomegalovirus. The classifier was reported to diagnose cytomegalovirus status with high specificity and sensitivity in both the original cohort and the validation cohort. The cohort was sequenced for TCR beta chains only, and without alpha or paired-chain data the features that could be detected were limited. Because counts were too low, around 17 rarely observed V segments, including chromosome 9 orphons, were left out of the earlier analysis of some 640 of the donors. A later analysis associated about 17,000 TCR beta sequences with specific HLA alleles at a false discovery rate of 0.05. Some IMGT-functional V segments, including TRBV6-2 and TRBV6-3, could not be distinguished by the 87-base-pair reads and were therefore excluded. Three of the identified cytomegalovirus-associated TCR beta chains were confirmed in vitro to be specific for cytomegalovirus antigens. According to a later analysis, TCR association rates differed among HLA loci, with DRB1 alleles showing the most associated TCRs and HLA-C alleles showing the fewest. When HLA alleles, especially DR and DQ, strongly co-occurred, TCR associations were difficult to assign to individual alleles. Presence/absence analyses assumed roughly uniform sequencing depth across donors, an assumption that may not hold. A further reported finding was that TCR beta sequences accurately predicted the HLA-A and HLA-B alleles for most subjects in the first cohort. The sequencing pipeline was judged likely to have produced a cluster of highly shared sequence variants as a technical artifact. In a later analysis, several top co-occurrence clusters were reported to appear linked to parvovirus B19, influenza, CMV and Epstein-Barr virus. Compared with the approximately 710-donor mean, donors in an Asian-associated ancestry cluster had fewer N-insertions in productive TCRs, according to a later genetic analysis. In a later analysis, HLA-associated TCR beta chains were found to be more clonally expanded and to have lower generation probabilities than equally common non-associated chains. In an earlier analysis of 450 to 750 of the donors, most TCR beta V segments appeared in productive rearrangements about 87% or about 30% of the time, broadly matching IMGT annotations. Most TCR sequences were seen in very few donors, while some public TCRs were found in many individuals.

Libraries came from the immunoSEQ multiplex PCR assay. The multiplex PCR relied on a mix of 60 forward primers for TCR Vbeta segments and 13 reverse primers for TCR Jbeta segments. A multiplex PCR assay on genomic DNA amplified the CDR3 region of rearranged TCR beta genes. The Illumina HiSeq System was used to sequence the amplified TCR beta libraries as 87-base-pair reads. Processing in the source paper ran as follows. In a later analysis, tens of millions of unique TCR beta chains were counted across the approximately 640 repertoires, and around 10 million of these chains were shared by at least two donors. Raw reads were error-corrected and collapsed into unique sequences by a nearest-neighbor algorithm in which closely related sequences were merged to remove PCR and sequencing errors. Alignment of CDR3 sequences to IMGT reference sequences was used to assign V, D and J gene segments. For a sequence to be retained, a match of at least six nucleotides was required to both a V gene segment and a J gene segment. A rearrangement counted as productive if the CDR3 had no stop codons and remained in frame with V and J, and every other rearrangement counted as non-productive. Following IMGT convention, CDR3 was defined as the stretch from the second conserved V-encoded cysteine to the conserved J-encoded phenylalanine. In an earlier analysis of around 640 of the donors, sequences lacking an unambiguous match to a single V gene segment were excluded. In an earlier analysis of 500 to 750 of the donors, V segments were called functional above 56.7% productive rearrangements and were called segregating when the between-donor standard deviation exceeded 5%. A statistical classification framework was built for diagnosing cytomegalovirus status from the catalog of TCR beta chain sequences. In a later analysis, TCR nucleotide sequences were compared against IMGT/GENE-DB human TR gene sequences so that V and J genes could be assigned. The TCRdist pipeline was used in a later analysis to assign CDR3 sequences and most-parsimonious VDJ recombination scenarios. In a later analysis, every TCR beta chain was defined by the combination of its CDR3 amino acid sequence and its V-gene family, and reads without a unique V-gene family were dropped. To address suspected cross-contamination and a sequencing artifact, a later analysis removed around 600 highly shared, low-generation-probability nucleotide sequences. In a later analysis, a clonal expansion index for each public chain was calculated from normalized within-repertoire ranks of inferred template counts. In a later analysis, generation probabilities were computed with a VDJ recombination model fitted to out-of-frame rearrangements, and the resulting probabilities were checked against IGoR. Hypergeometric tests were used in a later analysis to score TCR-TCR, TCR-HLA and TCR-CMV co-occurrence, with a repertoire-size bias correction applied to the TCR pairs. To estimate false discovery rates, a later analysis permuted the HLA or CMV assignments 20 times. In a later analysis, co-occurring TCRs were grouped using DBSCAN, and TCRdist sequence similarity was added for clustering within HLA-allele-positive subsets. Repertoires with fewer than 30,000 or more than 120,000 public chains were left out of co-occurrence clustering, as were several repertoires with anomalous nucleotide sharing. TCRdb re-hosts the immuneACCESS table, in-frame sequences only. Its copies lack some clones; in the studies checked, an unresolved V gene accounts for under half of them, and the cause for the rest is not known. The V and J calls and clone size come from that table; D and trimming were worked out from the DNA. The sample contains 110,000 to 150,000 clones, roughly three quarters of them found a single time. The ten largest clones capture under 2% of the sample.

The cohort was made up of about 610 healthy bone marrow donors. At the time of sampling, every cohort member was nominally healthy, though immune exposures that went unrecorded were likely present. The donor tested CMV seronegative and was one of the 352 seronegative cohort members. Every donor gave a peripheral blood sample, and the peripheral blood mononuclear cells from that sample were used for TCR beta sequencing. The Qiagen DNeasy Blood Extraction Kit was used to extract genomic DNA from the blood cell samples. In this sample, this clone turned up a few times. Its cognate antigen has yet to be identified. No base quality values were provided; no much bigger clone lies one nucleotide off. For CDR1 and CDR2, the germline V gene lists SNHLY and FYNNEI. Trimming leaves V shorter by 9 bases and J shorter by 4 bases, with the junction holding 17 bases beyond the gene matches. From the cysteine through the phenylalanine, the CDR3 covers 16 amino acids. The only DNA kept is the CDR3, 48 bases in frame from the first base.

The V and J segments used are TRBV2 and TRBJ2-7, with 8 central nucleotides matching TRBD2. The sample comprised PBMCs. The receptor's source is a woman aged 25 to 39 in good health and CMV-seronegative. The CDR3 reads CARSANGGRMGYEQYF. The sequenced DNA: TGTGCCAGATCGGCGAATGGCGGGAGGATGGGGTACGAGCAGTACTTC.